A selection of T cell receptor beta chains follows, all from one sample in a study of blood T cell repertoires in COVID-19. Measured with immunoSEQ multiplex PCR; TCRdb has only the in-frame clones, and not every one. The table records about 270,000 clones, about 88% of them present only once. Sequences were obtained from PBMCs or T cells enriched from blood (not recorded which). The receptor set was obtained from a woman aged 45 to 65 who had recovered from COVID-19. CDR3s include the opening cysteine and the closing phenylalanine or tryptophan. The order of the fields is D gene, J gene, V gene, clone size, CDR3 DNA, CDR3 protein. The D gene is left open where the match is weak. Not every row has a clone size; where given, it reads once, few, many or a size class.

>-|TRBJ2-6|TRBV7-3|-
TGTGCCAGCAGCTTATCGGTGTCTGGGGCCAACGTCCTGACTTTC
CASSLSVSGANVLTF
>TRBD2|TRBJ2-4|TRBV18|-
TGTGCCAGCTCACCTCCCGGGGGGAATACCAAAAACATTCAGTACTTC
CASSPPGGNTKNIQYF
>-|TRBJ2-7|TRBV20-1|-
TGCAGTGCTGCCGGTGGTGGCGAGCAGTACTTC
CSAAGGGEQYF
>TRBD2|TRBJ2-2|TRBV19|-
TGTGCCAGTAGTAGACGACTTAGAGCGGGAGGTGTTAACACCGGGGAGCTGTTTTTT
CASSRRLRAGGVNTGELFF
>-|TRBJ1-4|TRBV5-1|-
TGCGCCAGCAGCTCGGCAGGGGCAACTAATGAAAAACTGTTTTTT
CASSSAGATNEKLFF
>TRBD1|TRBJ1-6|TRBV5-1|-
TGCGCCAGCAGCGGGGGGACAGGGGAAGGCTATAATTCACCCCTCCACTTT
CASSGGTGEGYNSPLHF
>TRBD1|TRBJ2-1|TRBV5-1|-
TGCGCCAGCAGCTTGCAGGGGGAGTACAATGAGCAGTTCTTC
CASSLQGEYNEQFF
>-|TRBJ2-3|TRBV13|-
TGTGCCAGCAGCTCACTAGCTAGCACAGATACGCAGTATTTT
CASSSLASTDTQYF
>TRBD2|TRBJ2-7|TRBV12-5|-
TGTGCTAGTGGTTTGACCACTAGCGGGAGGCTCAACGAGCAGTACTTC
CASGLTTSGRLNEQYF
>-|TRBJ1-6|TRBV3-1/TRBV3-2|-
TGTGCCAGCAGCAGGGACACCCTAAATTCACCCCTCCACTTT
CASSRDTLNSPLHF
>TRBD1|TRBJ2-1|TRBV28|-
TGTGCCAGCAGGACAGGGGCAAGGTACAATGAGCAGTTCTTC
CASRTGARYNEQFF
>TRBD2|TRBJ2-1|TRBV9|few
TGTGCCAGCAGCGTATCTAGCGGGATTCCCAATGAGCAGTTCTTC
CASSVSSGIPNEQFF
>TRBD1|TRBJ1-6|TRBV18|-
TGTGCCAGCGCAGACAGGGTGAATTCACCCCTCCACTTT
CASADRVNSPLHF
>-|TRBJ2-5|TRBV5-1|once
TGCGCCAGCAGCTTGGACGGTCGGGAAGAGACCCAGTACTTC
CASSLDGREETQYF
>TRBD1|TRBJ1-4|TRBV7-2|-
TGTGCCAGCAGCCAGCACAGGGGCGAAAAACTGTTTTTT
CASSQHRGEKLFF
>-|TRBJ1-2|TRBV28|-
TGTGCCAGCAGTTTAGGGGGGTATAGCTACACCTTC
CASSLGGYSYTF
>-|TRBJ1-5|TRBV30|few
TGTGCCTGGAGTACGGGCAATCAGCCCCAGCATTTT
CAWSTGNQPQHF
>-|TRBJ1-1|TRBV3-1/TRBV3-2|-
TGTGCCAGCAGCCATAGTAGAAGGGGGTACACTGAAGCTTTCTTT
CASSHSRRGYTEAFF
>-|TRBJ2-4|TRBV19|-
TGTGCCAGTAGTGCGGCGGGAGCCAAAAACATTCAGTACTTC
CASSAAGAKNIQYF
>-|TRBJ1-4|TRBV10-3|-
TGTGCCATCAGTGACAGGGTTGAAGAAAAACTGTTTTTT
CAISDRVEEKLFF
>TRBD2|TRBJ2-1|TRBV7-9|-
TGTGCCAGCAGCTTTAGCGGGAGGGCTACCTACAATGAGCAGTTCTTC
CASSFSGRATYNEQFF
>-|TRBJ1-1|TRBV19|-
TGTGCCAGTAGAACCCCGGGGTTGAACACTGAAGCTTTCTTT
CASRTPGLNTEAFF
>TRBD2|TRBJ2-1|TRBV7-9|-
TGTGCCAGCAGCTTATCGGGGGGAATAGGGAGGGATGAGCAGTTCTTC
CASSLSGGIGRDEQFF
>-|TRBJ2-1|TRBV6-5|-
TGTGCCAGCAGAGCTAGCTATGAGCAGTTCTTC
CASRASYEQFF
>-|TRBJ2-1|TRBV21-1|-
TGTGCCAGCAGCACACGGACTAGCGGGAGTAGAGATGAGCAGTTCTTC
CASSTRTSGSRDEQFF
>-|TRBJ2-7|TRBV7-9|-
TGTGCCAGCAGCTTGGCTACGGAGCGGAACGAGCAGTACTTC
CASSLATERNEQYF
>TRBD1|TRBJ1-2|TRBV28|-
TGTGCCAGCAGACCAACAGGGGCTGTCTATGGCTACACCTTC
CASRPTGAVYGYTF
>-|TRBJ1-1|TRBV19|-
TGTGCCAGTAGTATAGATCGTACAGGAGAAGCTTTCTTT
CASSIDRTGEAFF
>-|TRBJ2-7|TRBV7-2|-
TGTGCCAGCAGCAAGCAGACAGTCTACGAGCAGTACTTC
CASSKQTVYEQYF
>TRBD2|TRBJ2-2|TRBV11-2|-
TGTGCCAGCAGCTATAGCGGGAGCTACACCGGGGAGCTGTTTTTT
CASSYSGSYTGELFF
>-|TRBJ2-3|TRBV10-1|-
TGCGCCAGCAGTGACCTCGGGAGAAACACAGATACGCAGTATTTT
CASSDLGRNTDTQYF
>TRBD1|TRBJ1-1|TRBV7-9|-
TGTGCCAGCAGCACCCCGACAGGGGGAACTGAAGCTTTCTTT
CASSTPTGGTEAFF
>-|TRBJ1-1|TRBV28|few
TGTGCCAGCAGTCAGATTAAAGCTTTCTTT
CASSQIKAFF
>-|TRBJ1-5|TRBV28|-
TGTGCCAGCAGTTTTACAGGGCCGAGCAATCAGCCCCAGCATTTT
CASSFTGPSNQPQHF
>TRBD1|TRBJ2-5|TRBV19|-
TGTGCCGCCCCGCCCGGCGGAACGGACAGGTCGACCCCCACGGGCCAGTACTTC
CAAPPGGTDRSTPTGQYF
>-|TRBJ1-6|TRBV6-5|-
TGTGCCAGCAGTTTTAGCTCCTATAATTCACCCCTCCACTTT
CASSFSSYNSPLHF
>-|TRBJ1-1|TRBV29-1|-
TGCAGCGTCAGGGGACTGAACACTGAAGCTTTCTTT
CSVRGLNTEAFF
>-|TRBJ2-5|TRBV28|-
TGTGCCAGCACCTCTACCCTACGGGAGACCCAGTACTTC
CASTSTLRETQYF
>-|TRBJ1-5|TRBV6-6|-
TGTGCCAGCAGTTACGACAGGCGAAATCAGCCCCAGCATTTT
CASSYDRRNQPQHF
>TRBD1|TRBJ1-3|TRBV7-2|-
TGTGCCAGCAGCTCGGGACAGGGAGGAAACACCATATATTTT
CASSSGQGGNTIYF
>TRBD2|TRBJ2-1|TRBV5-4|-
TGTGCCAGCAGCTTTGGCGGGAGCTCCTACAATGAGCAGTTCTTC
CASSFGGSSYNEQFF
>-|TRBJ1-6|TRBV6-5|-
TGTGCCAGCAGTTCAGGACAGCCCCTCTCACCCCTCCACTTT
CASSSGQPLSPLHF
>-|TRBJ1-4|TRBV6-5|once
TGTGCCAGCAGACGATTCGGGAAAGAGGGTGAAAAACTGTTTTTT
CASRRFGKEGEKLFF
>TRBD1|TRBJ2-2|TRBV6-5|-
TGTGCCAGCAGTTGGGACAGGGGTTACACCGGGGAGCTGTTTTTT
CASSWDRGYTGELFF
>TRBD2|TRBJ2-5|TRBV5-5|-
TGTGCCAGCAGCTTTAGCGGGAGGGCCCAGGAGACCCAGTACTTC
CASSFSGRAQETQYF
>-|TRBJ2-7|TRBV12-3/TRBV12-4|-
TGTGCCAGCAGTTTATTCGGTTCCGAGCAGTACTTC
CASSLFGSEQYF
>-|TRBJ1-2|TRBV19|-
TGTGCCAGTAGTATTAGTGGCTATGGCTACACCTTC
CASSISGYGYTF
>TRBD2|TRBJ2-1|TRBV30|-
TGTGCCGAGACTAGCGCTAATGGAAATGAGCAGTTCTTC
CAETSANGNEQFF
>TRBD2|TRBJ2-5|TRBV7-9|few
TGTGCCAGCAGCCCCAGACTAGCGGGTAAAGAGACCCAGTACTTC
CASSPRLAGKETQYF
>-|TRBJ2-2|TRBV7-3|-
TGTGCCAGCAGCTTAACGAGGGGGACCGGGGAGCTGTTTTTT
CASSLTRGTGELFF